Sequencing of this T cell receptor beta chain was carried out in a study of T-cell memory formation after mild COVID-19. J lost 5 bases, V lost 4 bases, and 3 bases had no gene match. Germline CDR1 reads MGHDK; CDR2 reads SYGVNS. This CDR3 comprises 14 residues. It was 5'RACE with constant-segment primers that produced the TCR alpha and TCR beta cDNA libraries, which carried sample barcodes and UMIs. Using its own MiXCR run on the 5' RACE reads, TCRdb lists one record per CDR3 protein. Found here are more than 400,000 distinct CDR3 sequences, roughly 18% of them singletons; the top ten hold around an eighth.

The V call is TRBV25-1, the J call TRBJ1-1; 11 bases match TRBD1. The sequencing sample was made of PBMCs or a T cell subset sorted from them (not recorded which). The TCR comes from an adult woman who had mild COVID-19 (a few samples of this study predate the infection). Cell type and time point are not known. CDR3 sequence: CASSGWDRGTEAFF. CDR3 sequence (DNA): TGTGCCAGCAGTGGGTGGGACAGGGGGACTGAAGCTTTCTTT.